These T cell receptor beta chains were read from a single sample in a study of human T cells and chemical hapten exposure. Each CDR3 protein is one row after TCRdb ran MiXCR on the RACE reads. The profile covers tens of thousands of distinct CDR3 sequences, with roughly a tenth appearing a single time and 2.2% taken by the ten largest. The sequences come from whole blood, collected in connection with sensitization to the hapten diphenylcyclopropenone (DPC). The receptor set was obtained from a man in his forties with alopecia areata. Some clones in this sample may be carry-over from other donors' samples. CDR3s include the opening cysteine and the closing phenylalanine or tryptophan. D genes are given only for firm matches. The size of a clone is reported for some rows only, either as once, few or many, or as a class for expanded clones.

cdr3_aa cdr3_nt j_call d_call v_call clone_size
CAWSGLSNQPQHF TGTGCCTGGTCGGGACTTAGCAATCAGCCCCAGCATTTT TRBJ1-5 NA TRBV30 few
CASRTSGNMDEQFF TGTGCCTCGAGGACTAGCGGGAATATGGATGAGCAGTTCTTC TRBJ2-1 TRBD2 TRBV10-3 NA
CASRTRRGETQYF TGTGCCAGCCGAACGAGGCGCGGAGAGACCCAGTACTTC TRBJ2-5 NA TRBV6-2/TRBV6-3 NA
CASSLAGGPGTDTQYF TGTGCCAGCAGCTTAGCTGGCGGGCCAGGCACAGATACGCAGTATTTT TRBJ2-3 NA TRBV7-9 NA
CASSGPDFTDTQYF TGTGCCAGCAGCGGCCCAGACTTCACAGATACGCAGTATTTT TRBJ2-3 NA TRBV7-2 few
CASSLAGKETQYF TGTGCCAGCAGCTTAGCGGGGAAGGAGACCCAGTACTTC TRBJ2-5 TRBD2 TRBV5-4 NA
CSVEARGAQYF TGCAGCGTTGAAGCGCGTGGTGCGCAGTATTTT TRBJ2-3 NA TRBV29-1 many
CASSEGLARWLAGGGNEQFF TGTGCCAGCAGTGAGGGCTTAGCGAGGTGGCTAGCGGGAGGGGGTAATGAGCAGTTCTTC TRBJ2-1 TRBD2 TRBV2 few
CASTRSLAENEQFF TGTGCCAGCACCCGGTCGCTAGCGGAGAATGAGCAGTTCTTC TRBJ2-1 TRBD2 TRBV6-2/TRBV6-3 few
CSARDIPGTSGYEQYF TGCAGTGCTAGAGATATCCCGGGGACTAGCGGTTACGAGCAGTACTTC TRBJ2-7 TRBD2 TRBV20-1 NA
CASRGTGGLSGTEAFF TGTGCCAGCAGGGGGACAGGGGGCCTATCGGGCACTGAAGCTTTCTTT TRBJ1-1 TRBD1 TRBV28 few
CASDRGANEKLFF TGTGCCAGCGACAGGGGGGCTAATGAAAAACTGTTTTTT TRBJ1-4 TRBD1 TRBV7-9 many
CATEVGSGPDTQYF TGTGCCACTGAGGTCGGGAGTGGGCCAGATACGCAGTATTTT TRBJ2-3 NA TRBV10-3 NA
CASSSRGPRAAQHF TGTGCCAGCAGTTCTAGGGGGCCCCGGGCAGCCCAGCATTTT TRBJ1-5 TRBD1 TRBV12-3/TRBV12-4 NA
CASSQDPRGNQPQHF TGCGCCAGCAGCCAAGATCCCCGGGGAAATCAGCCCCAGCATTTT TRBJ1-5 NA TRBV4-3 few
CASSVNSGNRYEQYF TGTGCCAGCAGCGTTAATAGCGGGAATCGTTACGAGCAGTACTTC TRBJ2-7 TRBD2 TRBV7-2 NA
CASIIGQGAGELFF TGTGCCAGCATAATCGGACAGGGGGCCGGGGAGCTGTTTTTT TRBJ2-2 TRBD1 TRBV6-2/TRBV6-3 NA
CASSPRQKLNTEAFF TGTGCCAGCAGTCCAAGACAGAAGCTGAACACTGAAGCTTTCTTT TRBJ1-1 NA TRBV28 few
CASSPRPIGGTEAFF TGTGCCAGCAGCCCCCGGCCCATTGGGGGGACTGAAGCTTTCTTT TRBJ1-1 NA TRBV9 many
CASSAGLTSTDTQYF TGTGCCAGCAGTGCGGGACTGACTAGCACAGATACGCAGTATTTT TRBJ2-3 NA TRBV6-1 NA
CASSLFTGPTDTQYF TGTGCCAGCAGTTTATTCACAGGACCCACAGATACGCAGTATTTT TRBJ2-3 NA TRBV12-3/TRBV12-4 few
CASSLDHTSTDTQYF TGTGCCAGCAGCTTAGACCACACTAGCACAGATACGCAGTATTTT TRBJ2-3 NA TRBV11-2 few
CASSRVDEQYF TGCGCCAGCAGCCGTGTAGACGAGCAGTACTTC TRBJ2-7 NA TRBV10-2 few
CASSSSTGKGADTQYF TGTGCCAGTAGTTCCAGTACAGGGAAGGGAGCAGATACGCAGTATTTT TRBJ2-3 NA TRBV19 few
CATSTGSSGELFF TGTGCCACCTCAACGGGCAGTTCCGGGGAGCTGTTTTTT TRBJ2-2 NA TRBV10-3 NA
CASSLGGIADTQYF TGTGCCAGCAGTTTGGGCGGGATAGCAGATACGCAGTATTTT TRBJ2-3 NA TRBV27 few
CATQVGGRSTDTQYF TGTGCCACCCAGGTGGGGGGGCGATCCACAGATACGCAGTATTTT TRBJ2-3 NA TRBV12-3/TRBV12-4 NA
CASSLSKFGQGGANVLTF TGTGCCAGCAGCTTAAGTAAGTTTGGCCAAGGTGGGGCCAACGTCCTGACTTTC TRBJ2-6 NA TRBV7-9 few
CSARDYRVSTDTQYF TGCAGTGCTAGAGATTACCGAGTTAGCACAGATACGCAGTATTTT TRBJ2-3 NA TRBV20-1 few
CASRRSELATDTQYF TGTGCCAGCCGTAGAAGCGAACTAGCCACAGATACGCAGTATTTT TRBJ2-3 NA TRBV6-5 many
CASSDSRFKKAFTDTQYF TGTGCCAGCAGTGACTCGAGATTTAAAAAAGCTTTCACAGATACGCAGTATTTT TRBJ2-3 NA TRBV6-4 NA
CASSSPGTGATEAFF TGTGCCAGCTCATCTCCCGGGACAGGGGCGACTGAAGCTTTCTTT TRBJ1-1 TRBD1 TRBV18 many
CASSSDGLPHNEKLFF TGTGCCAGCAGTTCGGACGGACTGCCGCATAATGAAAAACTGTTTTTT TRBJ1-4 NA TRBV2 many
CASCSGAGQNQPQHF TGTGCCAGCTGCTCCGGGGCAGGGCAAAATCAGCCCCAGCATTTT TRBJ1-5 NA TRBV28 NA
CSARDWGDSPLHF TGCAGTGCTAGAGATTGGGGGGATTCACCCCTCCACTTT TRBJ1-6 NA TRBV20-1 few
CASSLGPGREIHEKLFF TGTGCCAGCAGCTTAGGGCCGGGACGGGAGATTCATGAAAAACTGTTTTTT TRBJ1-4 NA TRBV7-2 few
CASSYTLSRANEQFF TGTGCCAGCAGTTACACTTTGAGCAGGGCGAATGAGCAGTTCTTC TRBJ2-1 NA TRBV6-6 NA
CAWSPAGGRDQPQHF TGTGCCTGGAGTCCCGCCGGGGGGAGGGATCAGCCCCAGCATTTT TRBJ1-5 NA TRBV30 few
CASSQDFLTPTALNYGYTF TGTGCCAGCAGCCAAGATTTTTTAACTCCGACAGCCCTTAACTATGGCTACACCTTC TRBJ1-2 NA TRBV14 few
CSGQGAYEQYF TGCAGCGGCCAGGGGGCCTACGAGCAGTACTTC TRBJ2-7 TRBD1 TRBV29-1 few
CASSPGGPVMNTEAFF TGTGCCAGCAGCCCAGGGGGCCCCGTGATGAACACTGAAGCTTTCTTT TRBJ1-1 TRBD1 TRBV3-1 NA
CASSLGQGDLGTQYF TGTGCCAGCAGCTTGGGACAGGGAGACCTTGGTACGCAGTATTTT TRBJ2-3 TRBD1 TRBV11-2 many
CASSQGTAGANVLTF TGTGCTAGCAGCCAAGGGACCGCTGGGGCCAACGTCCTGACTTTC TRBJ2-6 NA TRBV7-7 NA
CASSEFTGDLGIQYF TGTGCCAGCAGTGAGTTTACAGGGGATTTAGGCATTCAGTACTTC TRBJ2-4 TRBD1 TRBV6-1 few
CASRKGQSNYNEQFF TGTGCCAGCAGAAAGGGACAGAGTAATTACAATGAGCAGTTCTTC TRBJ2-1 TRBD1 TRBV6-2/TRBV6-3 NA
CASSLSGRGIGPLHF TGTGCCAGCAGTTTATCCGGACGGGGGATTGGGCCCCTCCACTTT TRBJ1-6 NA TRBV12-3/TRBV12-4 many
CSVEGQTSGANVLTF TGCAGCGTTGAGGGGCAAACCTCTGGGGCCAACGTCCTGACTTTC TRBJ2-6 NA TRBV29-1 many
CASSLGEGPGQYF TGCGCCAGCAGCTTGGGAGAGGGACCCGGGCAGTACTTC TRBJ2-7 NA TRBV5-1 NA
CASSIGLGGTSGEQYF TGTGCCAGCAGCATAGGCCTAGGGGGGACTAGCGGCGAGCAGTACTTC TRBJ2-7 TRBD2 TRBV9 few
CASSIVGGLYGYTF TGTGCCAGCAGTATTGTGGGGGGCCTCTATGGCTACACCTTC TRBJ1-2 NA TRBV6-5 few
CASSSVTDTQYF TGTGCCAGCAGTTCCGTCACAGATACGCAGTATTTT TRBJ2-3 NA TRBV12-3/TRBV12-4 NA
CASSLVDSSLTGELFF TGTGCCAGCAGCTTAGTAGACAGCTCCTTAACCGGGGAGCTGTTTTTT TRBJ2-2 NA TRBV11-2 few